This TCR beta chain appears in the sequencing data of a study of blood T cell repertoires in COVID-19. Study details: The study drew acute and convalescent COVID-19 samples from the United States, Italy and Spain. PBMCs, B-cell-depleted T cells, or T cells were the source of the cDNA or gDNA that made up the material.

The CDR3 runs 15 residues. CDR1 is LGHNT and CDR2 is FRNRAP in the germline V gene. Trimming left V 5 bases short and J 1 base short, with 12 bases between. Authors' methods: Estimation of nucleated cell counts relied on the amplification of reference gene primers. Only in-frame clones appear in the TCRdb table, and some are missing; sequencing was by immunoSEQ multiplex PCR. V and J calls and clone size are given by that table; D and trimming were obtained from the DNA. Among about 110,000 clones listed, approximately 65% were seen once. Input material: peripheral blood. This TCR came from a woman aged 55-70 years with acute or convalescent COVID-19. The J gene is TRBJ1-3, the V gene TRBV12-5; a weak D match, TRBD1 (6 bases). CDR3 amino acids: CASGVDRRSGNTIYF. The CDR3 DNA is TGTGCTAGTGGTGTAGACAGGAGGTCTGGAAACACCATATATTTT.